This TCR beta chain originates from a study of human T cells and chemical hapten exposure. TCRdb passed the RACE reads through MiXCR, listing each CDR3 protein once. The sample comprises about 290,000 distinct CDR3 sequences, 7.7% of which are singletons, and 0.9% to 1.5% rests with the top ten. Trimming left V 3 bases short and J 2 bases short, with 10 bases between. CDR3 length equals 14 residues. Time point defined: pre-sensitization, week 0. Treatment: therapeutic diphenylcyclopropenone sensitization with weekly scalp DPC. The clonotype was recovered from a young man with alopecia areata. Some clones in this sample may be carry-over from other donors' samples. This sample comprised whole blood, obtained in connection with sensitization to the hapten diphenylcyclopropenone (DPC). The J gene is TRBJ1-2, the V gene TRBV12-3 or TRBV12-4; D is possibly TRBD1 (5 bases). In DNA form, the CDR3 reads TGTGCCAGCAGTTTCGCGACAGCGAACTATGGCTACACCTTC. This sequence encodes CASSFATANYGYTF.